The 10 T cell receptor beta chains below were found in one sample sequenced in a study of T cell repertoires in cytomegalovirus infection (dated by TCRdb to about 2019). TCRdb records Illumina HiSeq 1500 as the sequencer. In-frame beta chains were kept once TCRdb had trimmed the public reads at Q25 with fastp and called clones with MiXCR. Entries that share a CDR3 protein sequence are merged under the most common genes and DNA. The sample table lists 310,000 or so distinct CDR3 sequences, 20% to 30% of them with a count of one. The top ten hold roughly 13% of the sample. Material for sequencing was PBMCs. The receptors were gathered from a human donor in good health (CMV status not recorded). Some clones in this sample may be carry-over from other donors' samples.

J is TRBJ1-2 and V is TRBV20-1; 7 bases map to TRBD1. In germline, CDR1 is DFQATT, CDR2 SNEGSKA (reference sequence). This CDR3 spans 13 amino acids. Losses at the gene ends were 3 bases for V and 4 bases for J; bases not matched to a gene: 5. CDR3 loop: CSASEGAGYGYTF. Here the CDR3 DNA reads TGCAGTGCTAGTGAGGGGGCTGGCTATGGCTACACCTTC.

This clonotype appeared many times. V is TRBV14 and J is TRBJ2-7, with 9 nucleotides matching TRBD2. This CDR3 has 15 amino acids. V gave up 4 bases and J gave up 6 bases; unmatched junction bases: 10. Germline loops: CDR1 SGHDN, CDR2 FVKESK. CDR3 DNA sequence: TGTGCCAGCAGCCCCTTCTCGCGGGAGGGCCGCGAGCAGTACTTC. As protein: CASSPFSREGREQYF.

This clonotype was observed a handful of times. The chain recombines TRBV14 with TRBJ2-1; D gene ambiguous. The CDR3 has 12 amino acids. V lost 0 bases, J lost 12 bases, and 9 bases lay in between. Germline lookup yields CDR1 SGHDN and CDR2 FVKESK. In DNA form, the CDR3 reads TGTGCCAGCAGCCAAGACACGCGGTGGCAGTTCTTC. Translated: CASSQDTRWQFF.

CDR3 nucleotide sequence: TGCAGTGTCCCGCCGGGACTAGAGAGTTACAATGAGCAGTTCTTC. Translating it yields CSVPPGLESYNEQFF. The rearrangement links TRBV20-1 to TRBJ2-1; the match to TRBD2 covers 8 bases. This CDR3 has 15 amino acids. Germline CDR1 and CDR2: DFQATT and SNEGSKA (reference sequence). The J segment lost 4 bases and the V segment lost 7 bases, leaving 12 bases of the junction unmatched.

This clonotype was counted only a few times. This rearrangement joins TRBV20-1 to TRBJ2-1; D call uncertain. The CDR3 consists of 13 residues. The germline V gene encodes CDR1 DFQATT and CDR2 SNEGSKA (reference sequence). V dropped 2 bases and J dropped 4 bases, with 9 bases sitting between them. CDR3 sequence: CSARNSPYNEQFF. The CDR3 bases are TGCAGTGCTAGAAACAGCCCTTACAATGAGCAGTTCTTC.

This clonotype was counted at least ten times. This rearrangement joins TRBV28 to TRBJ1-4, with 9 bases that match TRBD1. Looked up from germline, CDR1 is MDHEN and CDR2 is SYDVKM. The length of the CDR3 is 17 residues. The ends lost 3 bases at V and 3 bases at J; junction bases unmatched: 8. The CDR3 DNA follows: TGTGCCAGCAGTTTGGAGGGACAGGGTCCGGCTAATGAAAAACTGTTTTTT. Its protein is CASSLEGQGPANEKLFF.

V usage is TRBV6-6 and J usage is TRBJ2-1; 15 bases map to TRBD2. The CDR3 loop spans 16 amino acids. The V gene's germline CDR1 is MNHNY and CDR2 SVGAGI (reference sequence). Trimming took 6 bases from V and 7 from J; bases not matched to a gene: 7. In nucleotides, the CDR3 is TGTGCCAGCAGATTAGCCGGACTAGCGGGAGGGAATGAGCAGTTCTTC. Translated: CASRLAGLAGGNEQFF.

CDR3: CSVLQGSSGANVLTF. CDR3 sequence (DNA): TGCAGCGTCTTACAGGGCTCCTCTGGGGCCAACGTCCTGACTTTC. The chain joins TRBV29-1 to TRBJ2-6; weak D call: TRBD1 (6 bases). Trimming left V 6 bases short and J 0 bases short, with 12 bases between. This CDR3 region has 15 residues. Germline lookup yields CDR1 SQVTM and CDR2 ANQGSEA.

DNA for the CDR3: TGTGCCAGCACCTTCAACACTGAAGCTTTCTTT. It specifies CASTFNTEAFF. This chain connects TRBV7-9 to TRBJ1-1; D is uncertain. V was clipped by 7 bases and J by 2 bases, with 5 bases between them. Looked up from germline, CDR1 is SEHNR and CDR2 is FQNEAQ (reference sequence). The CDR3 is 11 amino acids. Variable domain in full (rest from reference TRBV7-9 and TRBJ1-1): DTGVSQNPRHKITKRGQNVTFRCDPISEHNRLYWYRQTLGQGPEFLTYFQNEAQLEKSRLLSDRFSAERPKGSFSTLEIQRTEQGDSAMYLCASTFNTEAFFGQGTRLTVV.

The rearrangement links TRBV2 to TRBJ2-7; either TRBD1 or TRBD2 may fit D (7 bases each). Deletions cut 6 bases from V and 1 base from J, with 16 bases between. The CDR3 length is 15 residues. CDR1 and CDR2 (germline): SNHLY, FYNNEI. The CDR3 reads CASRFRGGSSYEQYF. DNA of the CDR3: TGTGCCAGCAGGTTCAGGGGGGGTTCATCCTACGAGCAGTACTTC.